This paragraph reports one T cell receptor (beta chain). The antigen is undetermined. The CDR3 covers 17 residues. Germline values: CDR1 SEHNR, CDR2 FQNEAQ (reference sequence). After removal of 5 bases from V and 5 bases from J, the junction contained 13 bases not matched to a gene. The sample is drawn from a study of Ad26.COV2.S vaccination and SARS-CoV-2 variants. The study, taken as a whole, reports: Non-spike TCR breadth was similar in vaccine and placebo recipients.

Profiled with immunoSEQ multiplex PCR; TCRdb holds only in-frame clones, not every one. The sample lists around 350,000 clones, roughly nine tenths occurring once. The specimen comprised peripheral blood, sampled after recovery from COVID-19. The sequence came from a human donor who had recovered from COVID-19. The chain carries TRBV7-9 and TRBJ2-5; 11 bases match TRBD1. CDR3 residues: CASSDYSGTGGYETQYF. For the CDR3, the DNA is TGTGCCAGCAGCGATTATTCCGGGACAGGGGGATACGAGACCCAGTACTTC.